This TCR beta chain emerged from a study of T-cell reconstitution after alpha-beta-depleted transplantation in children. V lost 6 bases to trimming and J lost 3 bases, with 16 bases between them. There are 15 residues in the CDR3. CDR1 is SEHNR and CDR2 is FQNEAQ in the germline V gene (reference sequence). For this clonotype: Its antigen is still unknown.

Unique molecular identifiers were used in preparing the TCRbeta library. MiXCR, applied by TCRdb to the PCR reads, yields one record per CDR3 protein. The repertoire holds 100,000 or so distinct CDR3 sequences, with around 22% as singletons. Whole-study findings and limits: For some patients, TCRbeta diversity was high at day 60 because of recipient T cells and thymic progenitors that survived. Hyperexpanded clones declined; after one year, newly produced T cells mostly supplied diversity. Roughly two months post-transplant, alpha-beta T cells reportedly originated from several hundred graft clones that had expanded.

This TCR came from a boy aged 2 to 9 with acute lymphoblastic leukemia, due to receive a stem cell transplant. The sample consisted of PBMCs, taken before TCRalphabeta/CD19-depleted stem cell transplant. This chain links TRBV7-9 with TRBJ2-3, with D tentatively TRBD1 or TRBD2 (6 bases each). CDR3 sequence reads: CASRRSGGGTDTQYF. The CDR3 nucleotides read TGTGCCAGCAGGAGGAGCGGAGGGGGGACAGATACGCAGTATTTT. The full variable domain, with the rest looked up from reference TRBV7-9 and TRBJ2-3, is DTGVSQNPRHKITKRGQNVTFRCDPISEHNRLYWYRQTLGQGPEFLTYFQNEAQLEKSRLLSDRFSAERPKGSFSTLEIQRTEQGDSAMYLCASRRSGGGTDTQYFGPGTRLTVL.